A selection of T cell receptor beta chains follows, all from one sample in a study of response to subunit inactivated influenza vaccine. TCRdb analysed the RT-PCR reads with MiXCR anew, one entry per CDR3 protein. The sample yields some 540,000 distinct CDR3 sequences, around 21% seen once. These data were also filed under a second study, of T cells expressing NK-cell markers.

This specimen consisted of CD4+ T cells sorted from PBMCs, obtained 11 to 12 days after vaccination. These receptor sequences come from a man aged 45-65 years who received an inactivated influenza vaccine. The CDR3 runs from the conserved cysteine through the conserved F or W. Each record gives: J gene, D gene, V gene, clone size, CDR3 protein, CDR3 DNA. A D gene is named only where the DNA matches it firmly. Not all rows give a size; the values are once, few, many and, for expanded clones, a class.

J: TRBJ2-3
D: -
V: TRBV10-3
size: -
CDR3: CAISESIRTDTQYF
DNA: TGTGCCATCAGTGAGTCGATCCGCACAGATACGCAGTATTTT

J: TRBJ2-3
D: -
V: TRBV20-1
size: -
CDR3: CSTDRRDLGTDTQYF
DNA: TGCAGTACTGACCGCCGGGACCTAGGCACAGATACGCAGTATTTT

J: TRBJ2-5
D: TRBD2
V: TRBV4-2
size: many
CDR3: CASSQAETSGQETQYF
DNA: TGTGCCAGCAGCCAAGCAGAGACTAGCGGCCAAGAGACCCAGTACTTC

J: TRBJ2-3
D: -
V: TRBV27
size: -
CDR3: CASSFESQSDTQYF
DNA: TGTGCCAGCAGTTTCGAGTCTCAATCAGATACGCAGTATTTT

J: TRBJ2-1
D: TRBD2
V: TRBV7-9
size: -
CDR3: CASSLLTSQKGEQFF
DNA: TGTGCCAGCAGCTTATTGACTAGCCAAAAGGGTGAGCAGTTCTTC

J: TRBJ2-6
D: -
V: TRBV2
size: -
CDR3: CASSVGANVLTF
DNA: TGTGCCAGCAGTGTAGGGGCCAACGTCCTGACTTTC

J: TRBJ2-2
D: -
V: TRBV12-3/TRBV12-4
size: few
CDR3: CASSPLRQKNTGELFF
DNA: TGTGCCAGCAGCCCACTCAGGCAGAAGAACACCGGGGAGCTGTTTTTT

J: TRBJ2-3
D: TRBD1
V: TRBV7-2
size: -
CDR3: CASSLVPGGAGDTQYF
DNA: TGTGCCAGCAGCTTAGTGCCAGGGGGCGCAGGAGATACGCAGTATTTT

J: TRBJ2-2
D: -
V: TRBV5-1
size: -
CDR3: CASSPGAADTGELFF
DNA: TGCGCCAGCAGCCCCGGGGCGGCGGACACCGGGGAGCTGTTTTTT

J: TRBJ1-5
D: TRBD1
V: TRBV29-1
size: -
CDR3: CSVGTGDNQPQHF
DNA: TGCAGCGTTGGCACAGGGGACAATCAGCCCCAGCATTTT

J: TRBJ2-3
D: -
V: TRBV10-3
size: -
CDR3: CAISDGTTDTQYF
DNA: TGTGCCATCAGTGACGGTACCACAGATACGCAGTATTTT

J: TRBJ2-2
D: -
V: TRBV9
size: few
CDR3: CASSPVPIPNTGELFF
DNA: TGTGCCAGCAGCCCAGTACCCATCCCGAACACCGGGGAGCTGTTTTTT

J: TRBJ1-4
D: TRBD1
V: TRBV6-1
size: few
CDR3: CASRSQGATNEKLFF
DNA: TGTGCCAGCAGGTCACAGGGGGCAACTAATGAAAAACTGTTTTTT

J: TRBJ2-1
D: TRBD2
V: TRBV14
size: -
CDR3: CASSQLAGVVGEQFF
DNA: TGTGCCAGCAGCCAACTAGCGGGAGTAGTGGGGGAGCAGTTCTTC

J: TRBJ2-3
D: -
V: TRBV28
size: -
CDR3: CASSSSFLDTQYF
DNA: TGTGCCAGCAGTTCGAGTTTCTTAGATACGCAGTATTTT

J: TRBJ2-2
D: -
V: TRBV6-5
size: -
CDR3: CASSYSRGRTGELFF
DNA: TGTGCCAGCAGTTACAGCCGAGGCCGCACCGGGGAGCTGTTTTTT

J: TRBJ2-7
D: -
V: TRBV20-1
size: -
CDR3: CSARDLPGRSYEQYF
DNA: TGCAGTGCTAGAGATTTACCGGGCAGGTCTTACGAGCAGTACTTC

J: TRBJ2-7
D: TRBD1
V: TRBV6-2/TRBV6-3
size: -
CDR3: CATGQGTHYEQYF
DNA: TGTGCCACGGGACAGGGGACACACTACGAGCAGTACTTC

J: TRBJ2-1
D: TRBD2
V: TRBV7-2
size: few
CDR3: CASSRIAGGHEQFF
DNA: TGTGCCAGCAGCCGAATAGCGGGGGGGCATGAGCAGTTCTTC

J: TRBJ2-1
D: TRBD2
V: TRBV20-1
size: few
CDR3: CSAGTSEYNEQFF
DNA: TGCAGTGCAGGGACTAGCGAGTACAATGAGCAGTTCTTC

J: TRBJ2-7
D: -
V: TRBV14
size: -
CDR3: CASSQVPTEQYF
DNA: TGTGCCAGCAGCCAGGTCCCGACTGAGCAGTACTTC

J: TRBJ2-4
D: -
V: TRBV29-1
size: -
CDR3: CSVSHGAKNIQYF
DNA: TGCAGCGTTTCACATGGGGCCAAAAACATTCAGTACTTC

J: TRBJ2-1
D: -
V: TRBV3-1
size: -
CDR3: CASSQDHEQFF
DNA: TGTGCCAGCAGCCAAGACCATGAGCAGTTCTTC

J: TRBJ2-5
D: -
V: TRBV30
size: -
CDR3: CAWNRSFRETQYF
DNA: TGTGCCTGGAATCGGTCGTTTAGAGAGACCCAGTACTTC

J: TRBJ2-2
D: TRBD2
V: TRBV7-9
size: -
CDR3: CASSFETGGKTELFF
DNA: TGTGCCAGCAGCTTCGAGACGGGAGGGAAGACGGAGCTGTTTTTT

J: TRBJ2-1
D: -
V: TRBV5-1
size: -
CDR3: CASSLFFGGDSYNEQFF
DNA: TGCGCCAGCAGCTTGTTTTTTGGGGGAGACTCCTACAATGAGCAGTTCTTC

J: TRBJ1-2
D: -
V: TRBV7-2
size: -
CDR3: CASSFEQNYGYTF
DNA: TGTGCCAGCAGCTTCGAACAGAACTATGGCTACACCTTC

J: TRBJ1-1
D: -
V: TRBV7-9
size: -
CDR3: CASSLDSGRSEAFF
DNA: TGTGCCAGCAGCTTAGATTCTGGCAGGTCTGAAGCTTTCTTT

J: TRBJ2-2
D: -
V: TRBV29-1
size: -
CDR3: CSAYPRDLATGELFF
DNA: TGCAGCGCATACCCCCGGGACTTGGCCACCGGGGAGCTGTTTTTT

J: TRBJ2-2
D: -
V: TRBV30
size: -
CDR3: CAWRTTGSDTGELFF
DNA: TGTGCCTGGAGGACCACGGGTAGCGACACCGGGGAGCTGTTTTTT

J: TRBJ2-5
D: -
V: TRBV28
size: few
CDR3: CASSFGAGGRTETQYF
DNA: TGTGCCAGCAGTTTTGGTGCAGGCGGCCGGACAGAGACCCAGTACTTC

J: TRBJ2-1
D: -
V: TRBV12-3/TRBV12-4
size: few
CDR3: CASSVVQGNNEQFF
DNA: TGTGCCAGCAGTGTTGTACAGGGTAACAATGAGCAGTTCTTC

J: TRBJ2-3
D: -
V: TRBV5-1
size: -
CDR3: CASSIEFFGTDTQYF
DNA: TGCGCCAGCAGCATTGAATTTTTTGGCACAGATACGCAGTATTTT

J: TRBJ1-1
D: -
V: TRBV20-1
size: few
CDR3: CSASVPTTEAFF
DNA: TGCAGTGCTAGTGTCCCCACGACTGAAGCTTTCTTT

J: TRBJ2-2
D: -
V: TRBV5-6
size: -
CDR3: CASSLVIQGRNTGELFF
DNA: TGTGCCAGCAGCTTGGTTATCCAGGGGCGGAACACCGGGGAGCTGTTTTTT

J: TRBJ1-4
D: TRBD1
V: TRBV29-1
size: -
CDR3: CSAQGAANEKLFF
DNA: TGCAGCGCCCAGGGGGCGGCTAATGAAAAACTGTTTTTT

J: TRBJ2-3
D: -
V: TRBV12-3/TRBV12-4
size: few
CDR3: CASSLDSGGPSTQYF
DNA: TGTGCCAGCAGTTTAGATAGTGGGGGGCCCTCTACGCAGTATTTT

J: TRBJ2-2
D: -
V: TRBV5-1
size: -
CDR3: CASSEGGPGELFF
DNA: TGCGCCAGCTCTGAGGGGGGACCCGGGGAGCTGTTTTTT

J: TRBJ2-2
D: -
V: TRBV18
size: -
CDR3: CASSPPHPSGELFF
DNA: TGTGCCAGCTCACCACCTCACCCCTCAGGGGAGCTGTTTTTT

J: TRBJ1-2
D: -
V: TRBV18
size: -
CDR3: CASSPSDNYGYTF
DNA: TGTGCCAGCTCACCGTCCGATAACTATGGCTACACCTTC

J: TRBJ2-1
D: TRBD2
V: TRBV29-1
size: many
CDR3: CSGGLAGGNEQFF
DNA: TGCAGCGGTGGACTAGCGGGAGGCAATGAGCAGTTCTTC

J: TRBJ2-5
D: TRBD1
V: TRBV20-1
size: -
CDR3: CSAARQGETQYF
DNA: TGCAGTGCTGCCAGACAGGGGGAGACCCAGTACTTC

J: TRBJ2-5
D: TRBD1
V: TRBV5-1
size: few
CDR3: CASSSWDRSQETQYF
DNA: TGCGCCAGCAGCTCCTGGGACAGGAGCCAAGAGACCCAGTACTTC

J: TRBJ1-5
D: TRBD1
V: TRBV20-1
size: few
CDR3: CSAISGGYQPQHF
DNA: TGCAGTGCTATATCAGGGGGATATCAGCCCCAGCATTTT

J: TRBJ2-3
D: -
V: TRBV11-2
size: few
CDR3: CASSLVGVWGSTSSSTDTQYF
DNA: TGTGCCAGCAGCTTAGTTGGGGTCTGGGGCTCGACGTCTTCTAGCACAGATACGCAGTATTTT

J: TRBJ2-5
D: -
V: TRBV6-1
size: -
CDR3: CASSGQMAAWTQYF
DNA: TGTGCCAGCAGTGGGCAGATGGCCGCTTGGACCCAGTACTTC

J: TRBJ2-1
D: -
V: TRBV7-2
size: -
CDR3: CASSLQTGRSWEQFF
DNA: TGTGCCAGCAGCTTGCAGACAGGACGTTCGTGGGAGCAGTTCTTC

J: TRBJ2-5
D: -
V: TRBV28
size: few
CDR3: CASRSDSYQETQYF
DNA: TGTGCCAGCAGATCCGACAGTTACCAAGAGACCCAGTACTTC

J: TRBJ2-2
D: TRBD1
V: TRBV20-1
size: -
CDR3: CSASARDRATGELFF
DNA: TGCAGTGCTAGCGCCCGGGACAGGGCTACCGGGGAGCTGTTTTTT

J: TRBJ2-7
D: TRBD1
V: TRBV10-2
size: few
CDR3: CASSETGGIYEQYF
DNA: TGCGCCAGCAGTGAGACAGGGGGGATCTACGAGCAGTACTTC

J: TRBJ2-7
D: -
V: TRBV7-8
size: few
CDR3: CASSLVVGSEQYF
DNA: TGTGCCAGCAGCTTAGTTGTAGGAAGCGAGCAGTACTTC

J: TRBJ2-7
D: TRBD2
V: TRBV10-3
size: few
CDR3: CAIRGLAGYEQYF
DNA: TGTGCCATCAGGGGACTAGCGGGCTACGAGCAGTACTTC

J: TRBJ1-1
D: TRBD1
V: TRBV29-1
size: once
CDR3: CSGKTGFGNTEAFF
DNA: TGCAGCGGTAAGACAGGGTTCGGGAACACTGAAGCTTTCTTT

J: TRBJ2-2
D: -
V: TRBV28
size: many
CDR3: CASSLQNTGELFF
DNA: TGTGCCAGCAGCTTACAGAACACCGGGGAGCTGTTTTTT

J: TRBJ2-7
D: TRBD1
V: TRBV3-1
size: few
CDR3: CASSQAGTGPYEQYF
DNA: TGTGCCAGCAGCCAAGCCGGGACAGGCCCCTACGAGCAGTACTTC

J: TRBJ2-1
D: -
V: TRBV11-2
size: -
CDR3: CASSPGTLNEQFF
DNA: TGTGCCAGCAGCCCCGGAACGTTGAATGAGCAGTTCTTC

J: TRBJ1-6
D: -
V: TRBV10-2
size: -
CDR3: CASSYQGSLHF
DNA: TGCGCCAGCAGTTACCAGGGTTCCCTCCACTTT

J: TRBJ2-5
D: -
V: TRBV29-1
size: few
CDR3: CSVKGSGETQYF
DNA: TGCAGCGTTAAGGGATCAGGGGAGACCCAGTACTTC